This TCR beta chain was documented in a study of cytomegalovirus exposure and HLA in healthy donors (dated by TCRdb to between 2016 and 2019). Looking at the study overall: An earlier analysis of a few hundred of the donors reported about 280 Gb of sequence data and 100 million to 120 million unique TCR beta sequences obtained from approximately 180 million T cells. About 280 gigabases of sequencing data and around 80 million unique TCR sequences made up an early release that covered approximately 700 HLA-typed donors. Among the approximately 420 genotyped donors, more than 70% belonged to the genetic ancestry cluster associated with self-reported Caucasian donors. The study was designed to test whether signatures of past pathogen exposure could be identified by cataloging public T cell receptors. The study profiled the T cell repertoires of 500 to 800 subjects by immunosequencing and related them to cytomegalovirus serostatus. In addition to the first cohort of 666 subjects, a separate validation cohort of approximately 110 different subjects was used. To predict cytomegalovirus infection status, the study combined high-throughput TCR immunosequencing, statistical association of individual TCRs with disease status, and machine learning. A later analysis re-analyzed previously published TCR beta repertoires from approximately 670 donors and added high-resolution HLA genotyping to study TCR occurrence patterns. In the later analysis, no new phenotypic data were used to find candidate immune exposures; instead, reliance was placed on TCR beta sequences and their occurrence across donors. To decide whether each TCR beta V gene segment behaved as functional or pseudogenic, an earlier analysis of some 600 of the donors relied on high-throughput TCR beta sequencing. Donor age, sex, ethnicity and CMV serostatus were compiled together with the repertoire data. A later genetic analysis used genome-wide SNP genotypes for about 60% of the roughly 700 donors, treating that subset as a discovery cohort. Every discovery cohort repertoire had been produced on one sequencing platform. HLA typing covered class I and class II loci at four-digit resolution. Typing coverage varied by locus: 629-630 donors for A, B, C, DRB1 and DQB1; 522 for DQA1; around 570 for DPA1; 450 to 480 for DPB1. Several DR-DQ haplotypes were handled as single units for association and clustering, since linkage in the cohort was strong. Among 300 to 500 genotyped donors of the cohort, an average of around 240,000 unique TCR beta nucleotide sequences was sequenced per donor, of which 15% to 20% were non-productive. Results and caveats for the whole study, not just this receptor: Because the 87-base-pair reads could not distinguish some IMGT-functional V segments, including TRBV6-2 and TRBV6-3, those segments were excluded. The classifier was reported to diagnose cytomegalovirus status with high specificity and sensitivity in both the original cohort and the validation cohort. In a later genetic analysis, a missense DCLRE1C variant was associated with V-gene and J-gene trimming of TCR beta chains, and the association was replicated in an independent cohort. In a later analysis, TCR association rates were found to vary across HLA loci, with the most associated TCRs seen for DRB1 alleles and the fewest for HLA-C alleles. A few of the identified cytomegalovirus-associated TCR beta chains were confirmed in vitro to be specific for cytomegalovirus antigens. In a later analysis, about 16,000 TCR beta sequences were associated with specific HLA alleles at a false discovery rate of 0.05. A further reported finding was that TCR beta sequences accurately predicted the HLA-A and HLA-B alleles for most subjects in the first cohort. In an earlier analysis of some 550 of the donors, most TCR beta V segments were observed in productive rearrangements about 87% or about 30% of the time, broadly matching IMGT annotations. The sequencing pipeline was judged likely to have produced a cluster of highly shared sequence variants as a technical artifact. Strong co-occurrence of HLA alleles, especially DR and DQ, made assigning TCR associations to individual alleles difficult. According to a later genetic analysis, donors in an Asian-associated ancestry cluster had fewer N-insertions in productive TCRs than the approximately 700-donor mean. Most TCR sequences were seen in very few donors, while some public TCRs were found in many individuals. A total of roughly 160 TCR beta chains were listed by the study as associated with cytomegalovirus. Presence/absence analyses assumed roughly uniform sequencing depth across donors, an assumption that may not hold. Most CMV-associated TCR beta chains appeared to be HLA-restricted in a later analysis, and the HLA associations seemed to be driven largely by CMV exposure. A later analysis reported that several top co-occurrence clusters appeared linked to parvovirus B19, influenza, CMV and Epstein-Barr virus. HLA typing was unavailable for some donors at each locus, so association tests used only the typed subset. Because counts were too low, approximately 18 rarely observed V segments, including chromosome 9 orphons, were excluded from the earlier analysis of under 650 of the donors. Correlated functional status among segregating V segments might be attributable to linkage disequilibrium, but an unknown experimental factor could not be ruled out. In this cohort, only TCR beta chains were sequenced, and detectable features were limited by the absence of alpha or paired-chain data. Compared with equally common non-associated chains, HLA-associated TCR beta chains in a later analysis were more clonally expanded and had lower generation probabilities. Immune exposure information for the cohort was limited to CMV serostatus. According to the authors, the approach could potentially be generalized to other disease states and immunological phenotypes.

From the germline V gene, CDR1 is MNHNS and CDR2 is SASEGT. The junction shows trimming of 3 bases on V and 1 base on J, and the gene matches do not reach 6 bases of it. The CDR3 holds 16 amino acids from the cysteine to the phenylalanine. Kept here is only the CDR3 DNA, which spans 48 bases and is read in frame from base 1. Libraries were made using the immunoSEQ multiplex PCR assay. For the multiplex PCR, a mixture combining 60 forward primers for TCR Vbeta segments and 13 reverse primers for TCR Jbeta segments was used. A multiplex PCR assay on genomic DNA amplified the CDR3 region of rearranged TCR beta genes. The Illumina HiSeq System was used to sequence the amplified TCR beta libraries as 87-base-pair reads. The original methods were these. A later analysis tallied around 82 million unique TCR beta chains across the roughly 610 repertoires, and approximately 12 million of those chains were shared by two or more donors. Raw reads were error-corrected and collapsed into unique sequences by a nearest-neighbor algorithm in which closely related sequences were merged to remove PCR and sequencing errors. Alignment of CDR3 sequences to IMGT reference sequences was used to assign V, D and J gene segments. Each retained sequence needed at least a six-nucleotide match to both a V gene segment and a J gene segment. Rearrangements were called productive when the CDR3 lacked stop codons and stayed in frame with V and J; all others were non-productive. CDR3 was defined according to IMGT convention as the region running from the second conserved V-encoded cysteine to the conserved J-encoded phenylalanine. The earlier analysis of about 640 of the donors excluded any sequence lacking an unambiguous match to a single V gene segment. In an earlier analysis of roughly 500 of the donors, V segments were called functional above 56.7% productive rearrangements and were called segregating when the between-donor standard deviation exceeded 5%. A statistical classification framework was built for diagnosing cytomegalovirus status from the catalog of TCR beta chain sequences. V and J gene assignment, in a later analysis, came from comparing TCR nucleotide sequences with IMGT/GENE-DB human TR gene sequences. In a later analysis, CDR3 sequences and most-parsimonious VDJ recombination scenarios were assigned using the TCRdist pipeline. In a later analysis, each TCR beta chain was defined by its CDR3 amino acid sequence together with its V-gene family, and reads without a unique V-gene family were excluded. A later analysis removed roughly 590 highly shared, low-generation-probability nucleotide sequences to deal with suspected cross-contamination and a sequencing artifact. In a later analysis, a clonal expansion index for each public chain was calculated from normalized within-repertoire ranks of inferred template counts. In a later analysis, generation probabilities were computed using a VDJ recombination model fitted to out-of-frame rearrangements, and the results were checked against IGoR. Hypergeometric tests were used in a later analysis to score TCR-TCR, TCR-HLA and TCR-CMV co-occurrence, with a repertoire-size bias correction applied to the TCR pairs. False discovery rates were estimated in a later analysis by permuting HLA or CMV assignments 20 times. In a later analysis, co-occurring TCRs were grouped using DBSCAN, and TCRdist sequence similarity was added for clustering within HLA-allele-positive subsets. Repertoires with fewer than 30,000 or more than 120,000 public chains were left out of co-occurrence clustering, as were four to six repertoires with anomalous nucleotide sharing. The table comes from immuneACCESS by way of TCRdb, which keeps in-frame sequences with V and J called. Part of the clones is missing from these tables; in studies checked, under half for an unresolved V gene and the rest for unknown reasons. That table is the source of V, J and clone size, and D and trimming were worked out from the DNA. In this sample's table one finds 90,000 to 120,000 clones. The top ten clonotypes cover under 0.7% of the sample.

In total, 630 or so healthy bone marrow donors made up the cohort. Cohort members were all nominally healthy when sampled, although unrecorded immune exposures were likely present. The donor tested CMV seronegative, placing the donor among the 350 to 400 seronegative members of the cohort. Every donor gave a peripheral blood sample, and the peripheral blood mononuclear cells from that sample were used for TCR beta sequencing. Genomic DNA was extracted from the blood cell samples with the Qiagen DNeasy Blood Extraction Kit. Remarks on this clone: No cognate antigen has been identified for it.

This chain joins TRBV6-1 to TRBJ1-5, with TRBD1 matching 7 junction bases. This sequence originates from a man aged 50-59 years in good health and CMV-seronegative. Sequenced: PBMCs. Here the CDR3 is given as CASSDRQGRSNQPQHF. At the DNA level, the sequence is TGTGCCAGCAGTGACCGACAGGGCCGGAGCAATCAGCCCCAGCATTTT.